The 29 T cell receptor beta chains listed next were all sequenced from one sample in a study of technical replicates of blood from several donors. Profiled with immunoSEQ multiplex PCR; TCRdb holds only in-frame clones, not every one. The profile shows tens of thousands of clones, 70% to 90% of them singletons. Sequencing was performed on PBMCs. The receptors stem from a human donor in good health. Some clones in this sample may be carry-over from other donors' samples.

The rearrangement joins TRBV9 to TRBJ2-3, with 11 bases lining up with TRBD2. V lost 4 bases, J lost 4 bases, and 8 bases stayed unmatched. The CDR3 loop spans 16 amino acids. The germline V gene has CDR1 SGDLS and CDR2 YYNGEE. DNA of the CDR3: TGTGCCAGCAGCTCCCTGGGTAGCGGGAGGGCAGATACGCAGTATTTT. Translation gives CASSSLGSGRADTQYF.

This clone was observed once. The rearrangement links TRBV6-1 to TRBJ2-7; 8 bases are a match to TRBD1. CDR3 size: 14 residues. From germline, CDR1 is MNHNS and CDR2 SASEGT. V shed 3 bases and J 6 bases; nucleotides not matched to a gene: 7. Here the CDR3 reads CASSDGQGKAEQYF. As DNA, the CDR3 is TGTGCCAGCAGTGATGGACAGGGTAAGGCCGAGCAGTACTTC.

A single count supports this clone. This chain joins TRBV5-5 and TRBJ2-7; 11 bases agree with TRBD1. Per the germline V gene, CDR1 is SGHKS and CDR2 is YYEKEE (reference sequence). The CDR3 is 14 amino acids. V gave up 5 bases and J gave up 5 bases; unmatched junction bases: 6. This chain's CDR3 is CASSKGQGVDEQYF. CDR3 coding DNA: TGTGCCAGCAGTAAGGGACAGGGGGTCGACGAGCAGTACTTC.

This rearrangement joins TRBV18 to TRBJ2-1; possibly TRBD2 for D (7 bases). Germline CDR1 is KGHSH and CDR2 is LQKENI. The CDR3 contains 19 residues. V was cut by 2 bases and J by 2 bases, with 22 bases left in between. CDR3 loop: CASSPSRTGGLHAYNEQFF. The CDR3 bases are TGTGCCAGCTCACCAAGTAGAACGGGGGGCTTACACGCCTACAATGAGCAGTTCTTC.

This chain joins TRBV12-5 and TRBJ2-5, with a tentative D call TRBD2 (6 bases). CDR1 and CDR2 from the germline V gene are LGHNT and FRNRAP. V lost 7 bases and J 5 bases, leaving 23 bases between the germline ends. This CDR3 spans 16 amino acids. The DNA for the CDR3 is TGTGCTAGTGCACCCAGGCGGGGAGGTGTGTTGGAGACCCAGTACTTC. Amino acid sequence: CASAPRRGGVLETQYF.

The chain is built from TRBV5-1 and TRBJ1-1; D perhaps matches TRBD1 (5 bases). Germline V CDR1 and CDR2: SGHRS, YFSETQ. V was clipped by 2 bases and J by 1 base, with 9 bases between them. The CDR3 runs to 14 residues. The CDR3 nucleotides are TGCGCCAGCAGCTTACAGGCATCGAACACTGAAGCTTTCTTT. Residues: CASSLQASNTEAFF.

This rearrangement joins TRBV14 to TRBJ2-5, with TRBD1 identical over 8 bases. The length of the CDR3 is 16 residues. Germline-derived CDR1 and CDR2 are SGHDN and FVKESK. The V and J ends lost 1 base and 5 bases, in that order; junction bases with no gene match: 9. The chain's CDR3 is CASSQGRTGFSETQYF. CDR3 DNA: TGTGCCAGCAGCCAAGGGCGGACAGGGTTCTCTGAGACCCAGTACTTC.

The chain joins TRBV19 to TRBJ1-5; D is ambiguous. The CDR3 contains 16 residues. With 6 bases removed from V and 3 bases from J, the gap between germline ends came to 18 bases. The germline CDR1 and CDR2 sequences are LNHDA and SQIVND (reference sequence). CDR3 in DNA: TGTGCCAGTAGCTCCCGTAGGGAGAGCAACAATCAGCCCCAGCATTTT. Translation: CASSSRRESNNQPQHF.

Here the CDR3 reads CASNSGTGVPGDTF. CDR3 in DNA: TGTGCCAGCAACTCCGGGACAGGGGTTCCCGGCGACACCTTC. The chain has TRBV7-2 and TRBJ1-2, with 10 bases matching TRBD1. This CDR3 comprises 14 residues. Germline V gives CDR1 SGHTA, CDR2 FQGNSA. The V segment lost 7 bases and the J segment 12 bases; nucleotides outside the gene matches: 14.

The chain has TRBV5-4 and TRBJ2-3; TRBD2 might be the D (5 bases). Trimming pared 1 base from V and 0 bases from J, leaving 12 bases between. CDR1 is SGHNT and CDR2 is YYREEE in the germline V gene (reference sequence). The CDR3 extends over 16 amino acids. The CDR3 DNA follows: TGTGCCAGCAGCTTGATCAGCGGAGCTAGCACAGATACGCAGTATTTT. Amino acids: CASSLISGASTDTQYF.

V gene TRBV5-1 combines with J gene TRBJ1-2, with 7 bases aligning to TRBD1. The CDR3 extends over 13 amino acids. V trimming: 4 bases; J trimming: 5 bases; junction bases outside the gene matches: 5. The V gene's germline CDR1 is SGHRS and CDR2 YFSETQ. The CDR3 region has the DNA TGCGCCAGCAGCCCAACAGGGGAGTATGGCTACACCTTC. Translating it yields CASSPTGEYGYTF.

The chain links TRBV5-1 to TRBJ2-7; 7 bases agree with TRBD1. This CDR3 comprises 16 residues. The V segment lost 1 base and the J segment 1 base; nucleotides outside the gene matches: 8. CDR1 SGHRS and CDR2 YFSETQ come from the germline V gene. DNA for the CDR3: TGCGCCAGCAGCTTGTTTCTTGGGGACAGTTCCTACGAGCAGTACTTC. Translated, it gives CASSLFLGDSSYEQYF.

The genes are TRBV5-5 and TRBJ2-3; D might be TRBD2 (7 bases). Germline loops: CDR1 SGHKS, CDR2 YYEKEE (reference sequence). This CDR3 is built from 13 residues. V was shortened by 1 base and J by 7 bases, with 10 bases between the two germline ends. CDR3 region: CASSLTGGHTQYF. The CDR3 nucleotides read TGTGCCAGCAGCTTGACGGGGGGCCATACGCAGTATTTT.

V is TRBV27 and J is TRBJ1-3; no definite D call. V gave up 7 bases and J gave up 0 bases, with 7 bases separating them. In germline, CDR1 is MNHEY, CDR2 SMNVEV (reference sequence). This CDR3 is built from 13 residues. The DNA for the CDR3 is TGTGCCAGCACCTCCCCCTCTGGAAACACCATATATTTT. Translating it yields CASTSPSGNTIYF.

The rearrangement links TRBV7-2 to TRBJ2-7, with D possibly being TRBD2 (6 bases). CDR1 and CDR2 (germline): SGHTA, FQGNSA. V was cut by 5 bases and J by 2 bases, with 19 bases left in between. The CDR3 length is 16 residues. CDR3 in amino acids: CASSLSGADGTYEQYF. Written as DNA, the CDR3 is TGTGCCAGCAGCCTCTCGGGAGCGGACGGCACCTACGAGCAGTACTTC.

This chain connects TRBV7-6 to TRBJ2-2; tentatively, D is TRBD2 (5 bases). The V end lost 5 bases, the J end lost 6 bases, and 13 bases lay between the germline ends. This CDR3 has 14 amino acids. From germline, CDR1 is SGHVS and CDR2 FNYEAQ. In DNA, the CDR3 is TGTGCCAGCAGCGAACGGGGTCCGCCCGGGGAGCTGTTTTTT. It encodes CASSERGPPGELFF. The variable domain in full, completed from reference TRBV7-6 and TRBJ2-2, reads GAGVSQSPRYKVTKRGQDVALRCDPISGHVSLYWYRQALGQGPEFLTYFNYEAQQDKSGLPNDRFSAERPEGSISTLTIQRTEQRDSAMYRCASSERGPPGELFFGEGSRLTVL.

A few counts support this clone. The chain recombines TRBV14 with TRBJ1-1; 7 positions match TRBD1. This CDR3 contains 15 residues. V shed 6 bases and J 3 bases; nucleotides not matched to a gene: 10. The germline CDR1 and CDR2 sequences are SGHDN and FVKESK. The CDR3 region is CASRRIRQGDTEAFF. DNA for the CDR3: TGTGCCAGCAGACGTATACGACAGGGTGACACTGAAGCTTTCTTT.

This rearrangement joins TRBV6-5 to TRBJ1-5; D is unresolved. The CDR3 runs 13 residues. The germline V gene has CDR1 MNHEY and CDR2 SVGAGI. The V gene lost 4 bases and the J gene lost 0 bases, with 4 bases spanning the gap. CDR3 nucleotides: TGTGCCAGCAGTTTCTATAGCAATCAGCCCCAGCATTTT. Residues: CASSFYSNQPQHF.

The chain joins TRBV7-2 to TRBJ2-7; 7 bases map to TRBD1. CDR1 and CDR2 (germline): SGHTA, FQGNSA. Unmatched junction bases numbered 4, after V lost 0 bases and J lost 2 bases. There are 15 residues in the CDR3. In DNA, the CDR3 is TGTGCCAGCAGCTTAGCGACAGGGTTCGCCTACGAGCAGTACTTC. Translating gives CASSLATGFAYEQYF.

This chain links TRBV28 with TRBJ2-5; TRBD2 matches at 7 bases. Germline V CDR1 and CDR2: MDHEN, SYDVKM. The junction had 13 bases not matched to a gene; V was cut back by 4 bases and J by 5 bases. This CDR3 is built from 16 residues. CDR3 coding DNA: TGTGCCAGCAGTTCCGGACTCGGACTAGGAGTTGAGACCCAGTACTTC. It yields the protein CASSSGLGLGVETQYF.

The CDR3: CASSPPGTGGIGANVLTF. The CDR3 region has the DNA TGTGCCAGCTCACCCCCGGGGACAGGGGGTATTGGGGCCAACGTCCTGACTTTC. The chain links TRBV18 to TRBJ2-6; TRBD1 aligns across 11 bases. The J segment lost 3 bases and the V segment lost 3 bases, leaving 7 bases of the junction unmatched. The germline V gene has CDR1 KGHSH and CDR2 LQKENI. The CDR3 is made up of 18 amino acids.

The V gene is TRBV7-2, the J gene TRBJ1-2; 9 bases are shared with TRBD1. The CDR3 is made up of 15 amino acids. The germline gives CDR1 SGHTA, CDR2 FQGNSA. Trimming removed 5 bases from V and 4 bases from J; junction bases left unmatched: 8. The CDR3 sequence is CASSLSGQGGYGYTF. The CDR3 DNA reads TGTGCCAGCAGCCTCTCGGGACAGGGCGGCTATGGCTACACCTTC.

The V call is TRBV7-2, the J call TRBJ2-3; 8 nucleotides line up with TRBD2. The CDR3 length is 15 residues. V was clipped by 5 bases and J by 2 bases; unmatched bases: 6. CDR1 and CDR2 from the germline V gene are SGHTA and FQGNSA. The CDR3 reads CASSPTAGATDTQYF. As DNA, the CDR3 is TGTGCCAGCAGCCCAACAGCGGGGGCCACAGATACGCAGTATTTT.

J is TRBJ2-7 and V is TRBV6-5; no clear D gene. V was trimmed by 6 bases and J by 1 base, leaving 16 bases between them. The CDR3 is 15 residues long. Looked up from germline, CDR1 is MNHEY and CDR2 is SVGAGI. In DNA, the CDR3 is TGTGCCAGCAGACATCACACTCTAGGTTCCTACGAGCAGTACTTC. Its translation: CASRHHTLGSYEQYF.

The chain has TRBV14 and TRBJ1-1; D gene unclear. The CDR3 extends over 13 amino acids. Trimming left V 4 bases short and J 3 bases short, with 9 bases between. Germline lookup yields CDR1 SGHDN and CDR2 FVKESK. The CDR3 here is CASSLMEYTEAFF. The CDR3 nucleotides are TGTGCCAGCAGCCTGATGGAGTACACTGAAGCTTTCTTT.

This chain uses TRBV4-3 with TRBJ2-2; the match to TRBD1 covers 10 bases. V shed 3 bases, J shed 4 bases, and the junction held 2 bases outside the gene matches. The CDR3 totals 15 residues. Germline loops: CDR1 LGHNA, CDR2 YSLEER. The CDR3 sequence: CASSQDRGSTGELFF. For the CDR3, the DNA is TGCGCCAGCAGCCAGGACAGGGGGAGCACCGGGGAGCTGTTTTTT.

This clone has a single count. The chain combines TRBV7-9 with TRBJ2-3, with TRBD2 as a possible D gene (6 bases). Germline-derived CDR1 and CDR2 are SEHNR and FQNEAQ (reference sequence). With 1 base removed from V and 3 bases from J, the gap between germline ends came to 8 bases. The CDR3 loop spans 14 amino acids. DNA for the CDR3: TGTGCCAGCAGCTTAGAGGGACTTACAGATACGCAGTATTTT. This codes for CASSLEGLTDTQYF. The full variable domain, in which reference TRBV7-9 and TRBJ2-3 provide the parts outside the CDR3, is DTGVSQNPRHKITKRGQNVTFRCDPISEHNRLYWYRQTLGQGPEFLTYFQNEAQLEKSRLLSDRFSAERPKGSFSTLEIQRTEQGDSAMYLCASSLEGLTDTQYFGPGTRLTVL.

The chain carries TRBV30 and TRBJ2-3; 8 nucleotides match TRBD2. CDR1 is GTSNPN and CDR2 is SVGIG in the germline V gene (reference sequence). This CDR3 has 14 residues. The trim removed 0 bases at V and 4 bases at J, leaving 3 bases unmatched. CDR3 DNA: TGTGCCTGGAGTGTAGCGGGAGTCCCAGATACGCAGTATTTT. This translates into CAWSVAGVPDTQYF. The full variable domain, in which reference TRBV30 and TRBJ2-3 provide the parts outside the CDR3, is SQTIHQWPATLVQPVGSPLSLECTVEGTSNPNLYWYRQAAGRGLQLLFYSVGIGQISSEVPQNLSASRPQDRQFILSSKKLLLSDSGFYLCAWSVAGVPDTQYFGPGTRLTVL.

CDR3 DNA sequence: TGTGCCAGAGTGACAGGGCCGTGCAATGAGCAGTTCTTC. Its protein is CARVTGPCNEQFF. V usage is TRBV25-1 and J usage is TRBJ2-1; 7 nucleotides line up with TRBD1. Trimming removed 9 bases from V and 6 bases from J; junction bases left unmatched: 8. CDR3 length equals 13 residues. CDR1 is MGHDK, CDR2 SYGVNS, per germline.